This T cell receptor beta chain was observed in a study of CD8+CD57+ T cells in acquired aplastic anemia. Study-level information: Isolated CD4+ and CD8+ cells, once sorted, yielded DNA averaging approximately 3 ug.

The CDR3 has 17 amino acids. Losses at the gene ends were 0 bases for V and 2 bases for J; bases not matched to a gene: 8. Germline V gene lookup returns CDR1 ENHRY and CDR2 SYGVKD. Study-wide results and caveats: For CD8+ Simpson's diversity, patients and controls showed no significant difference.

Both TCR beta VDJ combination and CDR3 sequence profiling were carried out. Genomic DNA was the template for this profiling. TCRdb ran MiXCR on the reads and lists one entry per CDR3 protein. The profile shows 130,000 or so distinct CDR3 sequences, about 40% of them singletons. By flow cytometry, patients selected for sequencing had shown an expansion of CD8+CD57+ cells. Receipt of therapy had not occurred in any patient by the time of blood sampling. In the case of this clonotype: Its antigen is as yet unknown.

This chain links TRBV10-3 with TRBJ2-3, with 7 bases matching TRBD2. This clonotype was obtained from a human donor with aplastic anemia. The material sequenced was sorted CD4+, CD8+, or CD8+CD57+ T cells (not recorded which) from PBMCs. The CDR3 sequence: CAISESEDGGITDTQYF. CDR3 DNA sequence: TGTGCCATCAGTGAGTCGGAGGACGGGGGGATCACAGATACGCAGTATTTT.